The clone carrying this TCR beta chain was counted only a few times. Its antigen remains unknown. The TCR beta cDNA libraries contained unique molecular identifiers. T cells numbering roughly 1 to 10 million yielded cDNA molecules that totaled roughly 500,000. TCRdb reprocessed the PCR reads with MiXCR, giving one entry per CDR3 protein. The table lists roughly 570,000 distinct CDR3 sequences, roughly 34% of them singletons, with 5% to 6% in the top ten. CDR1 is LGHDT, CDR2 YNNKEL, per germline (reference sequence). The CDR3 contains 13 residues. V lost 4 bases and J lost 7, with 13 bases in between. The data stem from a study of post-analysis software for immune sequencing data. Overall study context: The disease courses covered relapsing-remitting, secondary progressive and progressive-relapsing multiple sclerosis. Study-wide results and limits: Same-batch samples co-clustered strongly by F measure. Roughly five TRBV segments appeared more often in patients than in controls, and TRBV5-6, TRBV5-1 and TRBV20-1 were among these.

The sample comprised blood. This receptor was obtained from a girl aged 2-17 years with multiple sclerosis. The genes are TRBV3-1 and TRBJ1-2; no firm D call. DNA for the CDR3: TGTGCCAGCAGCCCCCGAGACTACGGTGGCTACACCTTC. This translates into CASSPRDYGGYTF.